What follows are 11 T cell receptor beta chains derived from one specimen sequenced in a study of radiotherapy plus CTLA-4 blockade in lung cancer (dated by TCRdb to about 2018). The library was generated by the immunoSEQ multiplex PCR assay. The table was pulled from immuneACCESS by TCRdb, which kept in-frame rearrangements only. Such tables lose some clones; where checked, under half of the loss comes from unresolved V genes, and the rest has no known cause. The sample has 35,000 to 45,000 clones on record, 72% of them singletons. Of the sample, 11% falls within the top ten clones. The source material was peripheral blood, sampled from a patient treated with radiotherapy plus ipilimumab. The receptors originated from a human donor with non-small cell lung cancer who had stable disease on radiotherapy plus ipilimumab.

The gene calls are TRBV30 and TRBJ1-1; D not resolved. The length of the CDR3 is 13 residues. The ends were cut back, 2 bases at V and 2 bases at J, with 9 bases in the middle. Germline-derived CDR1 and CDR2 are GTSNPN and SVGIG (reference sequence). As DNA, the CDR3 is TGTGCCTGGAGTTTGAGGGAAAACACTGAAGCTTTCTTT. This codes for CAWSLRENTEAFF.

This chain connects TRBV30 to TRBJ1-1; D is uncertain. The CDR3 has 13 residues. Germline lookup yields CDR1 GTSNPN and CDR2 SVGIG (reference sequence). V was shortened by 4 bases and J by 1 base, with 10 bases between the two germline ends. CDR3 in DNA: TGTGCCTGGAATGTCGTTAGGAACACTGAAGCTTTCTTT. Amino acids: CAWNVVRNTEAFF.

CDR3 in DNA: TGTGCCAGCAGCCGAAGCGGGATCACTGAAGCTTTCTTT. Residues: CASSRSGITEAFF. The chain is built from TRBV5-4 and TRBJ1-1; D call uncertain. The V gene lost 4 bases and the J gene lost 4 bases, with 11 bases spanning the gap. The CDR3 covers 13 residues. Germline loops: CDR1 SGHNT, CDR2 YYREEE (reference sequence).

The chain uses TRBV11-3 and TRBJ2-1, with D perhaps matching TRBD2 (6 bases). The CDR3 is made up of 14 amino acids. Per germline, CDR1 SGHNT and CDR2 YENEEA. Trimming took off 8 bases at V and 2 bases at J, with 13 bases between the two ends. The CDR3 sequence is CASVKGGAYNEQFF. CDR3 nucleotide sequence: TGTGCCAGCGTGAAAGGCGGGGCCTACAATGAGCAGTTCTTC.

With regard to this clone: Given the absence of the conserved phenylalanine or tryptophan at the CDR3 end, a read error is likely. CDR3 loop: CASSAIRRREDEQYL. The CDR3 DNA follows: TGTGCCAGCAGCGCGATTCGAAGGAGGGAGGACGAGCAGTACCTC. This chain links TRBV7-9 with TRBJ2-7, with TRBD2 as a possible D gene (6 bases). Germline CDR1 reads SEHNR; CDR2 reads FQNEAQ (reference sequence). Deletions cut 5 bases from V and 5 bases from J, with 19 bases between. CDR3 length: 15 amino acids.

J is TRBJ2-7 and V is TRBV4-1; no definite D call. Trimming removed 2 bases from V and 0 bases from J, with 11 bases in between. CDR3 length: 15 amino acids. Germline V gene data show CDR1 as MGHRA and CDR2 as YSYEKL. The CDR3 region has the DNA TGCGCCAGCAGCCAATCTCGGGTCGCCTCCTACGAGCAGTACTTC. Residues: CASSQSRVASYEQYF.

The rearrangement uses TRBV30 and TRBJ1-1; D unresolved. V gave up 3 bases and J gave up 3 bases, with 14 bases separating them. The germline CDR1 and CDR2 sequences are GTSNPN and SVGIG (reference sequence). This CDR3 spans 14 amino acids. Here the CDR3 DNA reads TGTGCCTGGAGCGGTGGATTTGGGCACACTGAAGCTTTCTTT. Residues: CAWSGGFGHTEAFF.

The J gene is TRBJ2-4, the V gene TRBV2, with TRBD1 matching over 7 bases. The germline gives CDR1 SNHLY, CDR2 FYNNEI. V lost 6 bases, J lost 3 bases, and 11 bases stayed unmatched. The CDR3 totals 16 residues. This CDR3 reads CASRPTVSGGKNIQYF. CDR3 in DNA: TGTGCCAGCAGGCCGACCGTCTCAGGGGGCAAAAACATTCAGTACTTC. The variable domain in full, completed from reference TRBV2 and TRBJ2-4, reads EPEVTQTPSHQVTQMGQEVILRCVPISNHLYFYWYRQILGQKVEFLVSFYNNEISEKSEIFDDQFSVERPDGSNFTLKIRSTKLEDSAMYFCASRPTVSGGKNIQYFGAGTRLSVL.

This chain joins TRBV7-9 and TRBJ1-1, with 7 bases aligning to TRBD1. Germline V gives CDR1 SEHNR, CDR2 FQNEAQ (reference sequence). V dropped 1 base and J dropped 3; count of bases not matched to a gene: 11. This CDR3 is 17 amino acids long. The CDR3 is CASSLDSQGVGDTEAFF. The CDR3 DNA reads TGTGCCAGCAGCTTAGACTCTCAGGGGGTGGGGGACACTGAAGCTTTCTTT.

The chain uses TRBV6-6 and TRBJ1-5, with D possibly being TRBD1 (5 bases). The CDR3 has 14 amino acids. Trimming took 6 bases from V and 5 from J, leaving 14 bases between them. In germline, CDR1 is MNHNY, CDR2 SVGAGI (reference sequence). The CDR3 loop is CASSFRQIYQPQHF. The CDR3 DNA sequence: TGTGCCAGCAGCTTTCGACAGATTTATCAGCCCCAGCATTTT.

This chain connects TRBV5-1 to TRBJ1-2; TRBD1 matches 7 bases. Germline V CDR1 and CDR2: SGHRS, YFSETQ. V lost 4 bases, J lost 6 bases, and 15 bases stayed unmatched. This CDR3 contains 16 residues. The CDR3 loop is CASSIAGQAYDDGYTF. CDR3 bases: TGCGCCAGCAGCATCGCCGGACAGGCCTATGACGATGGCTACACCTTC.